Shown below are 3 T cell receptor beta chains from a single sample sequenced in a study of regulatory T cells in long-lasting Graves disease. The authors built TCR beta libraries using iRepertoire HTBI primers and Arm-PCR of CDR3 regions. TCRdb redid the calling of the multiplex PCR reads with MiXCR, one entry per CDR3 protein. The top ten hold 29% of the sample, which has over 300,000 distinct CDR3 sequences, about 20% seen once. Time point: persistent/refractory GD, antithyroid drugs over 5 years with positive TRAb. The TCR library was made from RNA extracted from PBMCs. The starting material was peripheral blood mononuclear cells (PBMCs), obtained when the disease was refractory, from a patient treated with antithyroid drugs. All receptors derive from a female donor with Graves disease.

This clonotype was recorded many times. The CDR3 nucleotides are TGTGCCAGCAGATCCCTCAGGGGGGGAGAGACCCAGTACTTC. As protein: CASRSLRGGETQYF. The chain combines TRBV11-2 with TRBJ2-5; D tentatively reads TRBD1 or TRBD2 (7 bases each). This CDR3 spans 14 amino acids. The V end lost 6 bases, the J end lost 4 bases, and 15 bases lay between the germline ends. From germline, CDR1 is SGHAT and CDR2 FQNNGV.

This clonotype was seen ten or more times. V is TRBV28 and J is TRBJ2-7; D remains unclear. V lost 3 bases and J 2 bases, leaving 8 bases between the germline ends. Germline V lookup: CDR1 MDHEN, CDR2 SYDVKM. This CDR3 has 13 residues. The CDR3 protein is CASSFNRAYEQYF. The CDR3 nucleotides are TGTGCCAGCAGTTTTAACCGGGCCTACGAGCAGTACTTC. Looking up the rest from reference TRBV28 and TRBJ2-7 gives the full variable domain: DVKVTQSSRYLVKRTGEKVFLECVQDMDHENMFWYRQDPGLGLRLIYFSYDVKMKEKGDIPEGYSVSREKKERFSLILESASTNQTSMYLCASSFNRAYEQYFGPGTRLTVT.

This clonotype has ten or more counts. The V call is TRBV24-1, the J call TRBJ2-5, with no clear D. The CDR3 sequence is 13 residues long. V lost 3 bases, J lost 4 bases, and 8 bases lay in between. Germline values: CDR1 KGHDR, CDR2 SFDVKD. The CDR3 bases are TGTGCCACCAGTGATCCCGGACCAGAGACCCAGTACTTC. Encoded protein: CATSDPGPETQYF.